The 15 T cell receptor beta chains listed next were all sequenced from one sample in a study of cytomegalovirus exposure and HLA in healthy donors. The primer mix had 60 Vbeta and 13 Jbeta primers. The repertoire was sequenced with immunoSEQ multiplex PCR; TCRdb's copy has only in-frame clones and lacks some. The data hold around 63,000 clones, with 65% to 80% observed a single time. The sample taken for sequencing was PBMCs. The receptors stem from a woman aged 25 to 45 in good health and CMV-seronegative.

The chain uses TRBV7-9 and TRBJ2-7, with 11 nucleotides matching TRBD2. V dropped 1 base and J dropped 4; count of bases not matched to a gene: 9. The CDR3 is 17 amino acids. Germline V gene data show CDR1 as SEHNR and CDR2 as FQNEAQ (reference sequence). CDR3 DNA: TGTGCCAGCAGCTTAGAGCTTCTAGCGGGGGGCCGTTACGAGCAGTACTTC. Translation: CASSLELLAGGRYEQYF.

The sample holds a few counts of this clone. The V call is TRBV7-8, the J call TRBJ1-2; D not resolved. CDR1 SGHVS and CDR2 FQNEAQ come from the germline V gene. Trimming pared 4 bases from V and 6 bases from J, leaving 12 bases between. CDR3 length equals 13 residues. The CDR3 here is CASSSDPGDGYTF. For the CDR3, the DNA is TGTGCCAGCAGCTCTGACCCCGGGGATGGCTACACCTTC. Based on the CDR3 plus reference TRBV7-8 and TRBJ1-2, the full variable domain is GAGVSQSPRYKVAKRGQDVALRCDPISGHVSLFWYQQALGQGPEFLTYFQNEAQLDKSGLPSDRFFAERPEGSVSTLKIQRTQQEDSAVYLCASSSDPGDGYTFGSGTRLTVV.

V is TRBV30 and J is TRBJ2-5; tentatively, D is TRBD1 (5 bases). The germline V and J ends were trimmed by 3 bases and 11 bases, with 16 bases remaining between them. CDR3 size: 12 residues. CDR1 is GTSNPN and CDR2 is SVGIG in the germline V gene (reference sequence). The CDR3 region has the DNA TGTGCCTGGAGCCTCATGGTCCCAGGGCAGTACTTC. As protein: CAWSLMVPGQYF.

This clone was seen just once. The chain is built from TRBV5-4 and TRBJ1-2; TRBD1 matches at 11 bases. This CDR3 region has 18 residues. Looked up from germline, CDR1 is SGHNT and CDR2 is YYREEE (reference sequence). V was pared by 0 bases and J by 4 bases, with 11 bases of the junction left unmatched. The CDR3 loop reads CASSLAESGTGGFYGYTF. The CDR3 DNA reads TGTGCCAGCAGCTTGGCCGAATCGGGGACAGGGGGTTTCTATGGCTACACCTTC.

The J gene is TRBJ2-1, the V gene TRBV4-3, with 7 bases fitting TRBD2. CDR1 is LGHNA and CDR2 is YSLEER in the germline V gene. The CDR3 runs to 17 residues. Losses at the gene ends were 0 bases for V and 7 bases for J; bases not matched to a gene: 12. CDR3 sequence (DNA): TGCGCCAGCAGCCAAGATTACGGAGCGGGGTTAGGGAATGAGCAGTTCTTC. Translated: CASSQDYGAGLGNEQFF.

This chain joins TRBV9 and TRBJ2-5; 10 nucleotides agree with TRBD2. Germline lookup yields CDR1 SGDLS and CDR2 YYNGEE. The CDR3 has 16 residues. V lost 0 bases and J lost 2; bases outside the gene matches: 4. The CDR3 bases are TGTGCCAGCAGCGTAGGGGGGACTAGCGAGCAAGAGACCCAGTACTTC. Its protein is CASSVGGTSEQETQYF.

This clone was counted once. The chain uses TRBV14 and TRBJ2-7; D possibly corresponds to TRBD1 (5 bases). CDR1 is SGHDN and CDR2 is FVKESK in the germline V gene. The germline V and J ends were trimmed by 4 bases and 4 bases, with 17 bases remaining between them. This CDR3 has 15 amino acids. In DNA form, the CDR3 reads TGTGCCAGCAGCCGCAAAAGGGTCGACAGATACGAGCAGTACTTC. It yields the protein CASSRKRVDRYEQYF.

Here the CDR3 reads CASSFGTTPRTQYF. The CDR3 bases are TGTGCCAGCAGCTTCGGGACTACTCCCCGTACGCAGTATTTT. V usage is TRBV11-3 and J usage is TRBJ2-3; TRBD2 aligns across 7 bases. The junction had 8 bases not matched to a gene; V was cut back by 3 bases and J by 8 bases. The germline V gene encodes CDR1 SGHNT and CDR2 YENEEA. This CDR3 region has 14 residues.

This chain links TRBV19 with TRBJ1-1; D is perhaps TRBD1 (6 bases). Between the trimmed V and J ends, which lost 5 bases and 4 bases, there was a span of 8 bases. The CDR3 contains 12 residues. Germline CDR1 LNHDA, CDR2 SQIVND (reference sequence). CDR3 coding DNA: TGTGCCAGTAGTTCAGGGGTCACTGAAGCTTTCTTT. Translating it yields CASSSGVTEAFF.

The chain has TRBV6-6 and TRBJ1-1; 7 nucleotides agree with TRBD1. Trimming at V came to 2 bases and at J to 6 bases, leaving 12 bases not matched to a gene. CDR3 size: 16 residues. Germline V gene data show CDR1 as MNHNY and CDR2 as SVGAGI (reference sequence). Here the CDR3 DNA reads TGTGCCAGCAGTTACACTGGGTACAGGGGAGCCCCTGAAGCTTTCTTT. Encoded protein: CASSYTGYRGAPEAFF.

The chain recombines TRBV4-1 with TRBJ2-3; the match to TRBD2 covers 8 bases. V lost 4 bases to trimming and J lost 7 bases; unmatched junction nucleotides: 4. The CDR3 contains 13 residues. From germline, CDR1 is MGHRA and CDR2 YSYEKL. CDR3 sequence: CASSLRGVNTQYF. CDR3 coding DNA: TGCGCCAGCAGCCTGCGGGGGGTGAATACGCAGTATTTT.

The chain uses TRBV29-1 and TRBJ1-1; TRBD1 is a possible D gene (5 bases). Germline V gene lookup returns CDR1 SQVTM and CDR2 ANQGSEA. Between the trimmed V and J ends, which lost 0 bases and 7 bases, there was a span of 9 bases. The CDR3 totals 12 residues. The chain's CDR3 is CSVEDERGEAFF. The CDR3 DNA is TGCAGCGTTGAAGATGAAAGGGGTGAAGCTTTCTTT.

CDR3 protein: CASSLTHPGQAEAFF. CDR3 bases: TGTGCCAGCAGTTTAACCCATCCTGGACAGGCTGAAGCTTTCTTT. The chain carries TRBV28 and TRBJ1-1; TRBD1 agrees at 7 bases. CDR1 and CDR2 (germline): MDHEN, SYDVKM. V was clipped by 2 bases and J by 6 bases; unmatched bases: 9. The CDR3 has 15 amino acids.

This chain connects TRBV11-2 to TRBJ2-5, with TRBD2 matching over 8 bases. Germline CDR1 SGHAT, CDR2 FQNNGV. The CDR3 extends over 16 amino acids. With 5 bases clipped from V and 5 bases from J, the junction kept 13 bases outside the gene matches. CDR3 in amino acids: CASSPRWSGSGETQYF. CDR3 bases: TGTGCCAGCAGCCCCCGTTGGAGCGGGAGCGGGGAGACCCAGTACTTC.

The V gene is TRBV30, the J gene TRBJ1-2; 12 positions agree with TRBD1. The CDR3 covers 17 residues. J gave up 4 bases and V 3 bases, and 12 bases lay outside the gene matches. Germline lookup yields CDR1 GTSNPN and CDR2 SVGIG (reference sequence). The CDR3 region has the DNA TGTGCCTGGAGGAGACCGGGACAGGGGGCGCAGGTCTATGGCTACACCTTC. It codes for CAWRRPGQGAQVYGYTF.